A single sample is the source of the 9 T cell receptor beta chains below, sequenced in a study of T cells in tuberculosis. Generated by immunoSEQ multiplex PCR, the TCRdb table keeps only in-frame clones and is missing some. The sample has tens of thousands of clones; 90% to 95% are singletons. What was sequenced was PBMCs. The source is a donor aged 5-35 years with latent tuberculosis or without tuberculosis infection.

The chain joins TRBV5-8 to TRBJ2-5, with TRBD2 matching over 12 bases. CDR3 length equals 16 residues. With 1 base clipped from V and 4 bases from J, the junction kept 5 bases outside the gene matches. CDR1 is SGHTS and CDR2 is YDEGEE in the germline V gene. The CDR3 coding sequence is TGTGCCAGCAGCTTGTCACTAGCGGGAGGTAGAGAGACCCAGTACTTC. Its translation is CASSLSLAGGRETQYF.

This chain links TRBV7-8 with TRBJ2-7, with D unclear. CDR1 is SGHVS and CDR2 is FQNEAQ in the germline V gene. The V gene lost 6 bases and the J gene lost 2 bases, with 11 bases spanning the gap. The length of the CDR3 is 13 residues. CDR3 in amino acids: CASRLLPAYEQYF. For the CDR3, the DNA is TGTGCCAGCAGACTTTTACCCGCCTACGAGCAGTACTTC.

This chain joins TRBV5-1 and TRBJ1-1; D unresolved. The CDR3 is made up of 14 amino acids. The germline CDR1 and CDR2 sequences are SGHRS and YFSETQ. V was pared by 0 bases and J by 1 base, with 7 bases between. In nucleotides, the CDR3 is TGCGCCAGCAGCTTGGTTCTGGCGAACACTGAAGCTTTCTTT. Translated: CASSLVLANTEAFF.

The rearrangement links TRBV6-1 to TRBJ2-7, with D possibly being TRBD1 (6 bases). Germline assignment: CDR1 MNHNS and CDR2 SASEGT. This CDR3 is built from 14 residues. The V end lost 10 bases, the J end lost 3 bases, and 19 bases lay between the germline ends. CDR3 DNA: TGTGCCACACACGACGGGACACCCCGCTACGAGCAGTACTTC. Protein: CATHDGTPRYEQYF.

The V and J genes are TRBV30 and TRBJ2-3; D call uncertain. CDR1 GTSNPN and CDR2 SVGIG come from the germline V gene (reference sequence). This CDR3 has 13 residues. V gave up 5 bases and J gave up 2 bases, with 11 bases separating them. CDR3: CAWSHAYTDTQYF. In DNA, the CDR3 is TGTGCCTGGTCGCACGCGTACACAGATACGCAGTATTTT.

V is TRBV7-6 and J is TRBJ1-1; the D is unclear. The CDR3 consists of 15 residues. V was trimmed by 1 base and J by 3 bases, leaving 12 bases between them. Germline lookup yields CDR1 SGHVS and CDR2 FNYEAQ. This chain's CDR3 is CASSLGRRSDTEAFF. In nucleotides, the CDR3 is TGTGCCAGCAGCTTAGGCAGGCGCTCGGACACTGAAGCTTTCTTT.

A single count supports this clone. The chain uses TRBV10-2 and TRBJ2-2; unclear D gene. Germline CDR1 reads WSHSY; CDR2 reads SAAADI. CDR3 size: 12 residues. Trimming stripped 7 bases from V and 6 bases from J, with 9 bases between. The CDR3 coding sequence is TGCGCCAGCATGAGCGAGGCCGGGGAGCTGTTTTTT. Translating it yields CASMSEAGELFF.

This chain connects TRBV19 to TRBJ2-3, with TRBD2 matching over 10 bases. This CDR3 has 16 residues. Germline assignment: CDR1 LNHDA and CDR2 SQIVND (reference sequence). The V segment lost 3 bases and the J segment 4 bases; nucleotides outside the gene matches: 7. CDR3 residues: CASSIGASGSADTQYF. CDR3 bases: TGTGCCAGTAGTATCGGGGCTAGCGGGAGTGCAGATACGCAGTATTTT.

This clone was counted a single time. V gene TRBV5-6 combines with J gene TRBJ2-1; the match to TRBD2 covers 9 bases. The junction had 8 bases not matched to a gene; V was cut back by 0 bases and J by 7 bases. The CDR3 length is 16 residues. The germline V gene has CDR1 SGHDT and CDR2 YYEEEE. CDR3 DNA: TGTGCCAGCAGCTTGGACGGGCGGGAGGGGAGGAATGAGCAGTTCTTC. This sequence encodes CASSLDGREGRNEQFF.